The TCR beta chain described here comes from a study of blood T cells in healthy people across ages. Study-wide results and caveats: Across samples, TCR beta diversity tracked strongly with naive T cell percentage.

This clonotype was found a few times. Its antigen is currently unknown. It was with a sample-barcoded 5' primer and a J-beta primer mix that a second PCR of about 6 to 12 cycles was run. TCRdb recomputed calls from the 5' RACE reads with MiXCR, one row per CDR3 protein. The sample has 700,000 or so distinct CDR3 sequences, 40% to 45% seen once. The sequencing input was blood. This clonotype was obtained from an elderly man in good health.

CDR3 sequence reads: CASSQGLDYGYTF. CDR3 in DNA: TGTGCCAGCAGCCAGGGGCTTGACTATGGCTACACCTTC. The rearrangement joins TRBV11-2 to TRBJ1-2, with a tentative D call TRBD1 (6 bases). The germline V gene encodes CDR1 SGHAT and CDR2 FQNNGV. The CDR3 extends over 13 amino acids. V lost 5 bases and J lost 3, with 10 bases in between.